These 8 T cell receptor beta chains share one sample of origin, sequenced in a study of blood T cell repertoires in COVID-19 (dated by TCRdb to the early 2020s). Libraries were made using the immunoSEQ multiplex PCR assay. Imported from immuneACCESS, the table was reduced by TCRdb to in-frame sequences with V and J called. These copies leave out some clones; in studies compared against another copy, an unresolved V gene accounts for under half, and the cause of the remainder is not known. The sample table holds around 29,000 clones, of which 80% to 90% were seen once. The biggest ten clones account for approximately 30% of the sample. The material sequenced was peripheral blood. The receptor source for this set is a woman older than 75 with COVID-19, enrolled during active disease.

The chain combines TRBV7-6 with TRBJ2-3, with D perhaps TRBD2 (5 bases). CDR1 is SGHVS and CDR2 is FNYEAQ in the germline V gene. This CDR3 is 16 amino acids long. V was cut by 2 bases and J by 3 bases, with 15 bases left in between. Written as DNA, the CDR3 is TGTGCCAGCAGCTTAAAAACTAGAGAAATAACAGATACGCAGTATTTT. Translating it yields CASSLKTREITDTQYF.

Here the CDR3 reads CASMRLGTGLEKLFF. Here the CDR3 DNA reads TGTGCCAGTATGCGTCTCGGGACAGGTCTTGAAAAACTGTTTTTT. The rearrangement uses TRBV19 and TRBJ1-4; TRBD1 matches 8 bases. Trimming took 7 bases from V and 7 from J; bases not matched to a gene: 11. The CDR3 totals 15 residues. Germline CDR1 LNHDA, CDR2 SQIVND (reference sequence).

CDR3 sequence: CASSEAQLNYEQYF. CDR3 DNA sequence: TGTGCCAGCAGTGAAGCGCAACTGAACTACGAGCAGTACTTC. This rearrangement joins TRBV6-1 to TRBJ2-7; no clear D. CDR1 is MNHNS and CDR2 is SASEGT in the germline V gene. This CDR3 spans 14 amino acids. V was pared by 0 bases and J by 3 bases, with 9 bases between.

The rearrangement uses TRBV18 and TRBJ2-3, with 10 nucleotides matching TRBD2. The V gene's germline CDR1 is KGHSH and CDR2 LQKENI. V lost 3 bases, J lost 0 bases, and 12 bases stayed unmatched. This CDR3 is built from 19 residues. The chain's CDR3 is CASSPLPAGGPSSTDTQYF. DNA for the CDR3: TGTGCCAGCTCACCCCTTCCAGCGGGGGGGCCTTCGAGCACAGATACGCAGTATTTT.

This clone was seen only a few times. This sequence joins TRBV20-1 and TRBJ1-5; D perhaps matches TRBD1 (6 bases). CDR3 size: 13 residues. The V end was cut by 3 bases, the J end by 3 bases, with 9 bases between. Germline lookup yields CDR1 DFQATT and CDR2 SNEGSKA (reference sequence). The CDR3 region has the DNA TGCAGTGCTAGTACAGGGACCAATCAGCCCCAGCATTTT. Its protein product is CSASTGTNQPQHF.

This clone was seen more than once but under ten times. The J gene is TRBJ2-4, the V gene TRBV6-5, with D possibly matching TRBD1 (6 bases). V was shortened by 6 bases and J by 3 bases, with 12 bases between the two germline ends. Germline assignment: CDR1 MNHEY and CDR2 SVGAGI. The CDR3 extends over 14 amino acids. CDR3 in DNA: TGTGCCAGCAGCCCCGGGACACTCAAAAACATTCAGTACTTC. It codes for CASSPGTLKNIQYF.

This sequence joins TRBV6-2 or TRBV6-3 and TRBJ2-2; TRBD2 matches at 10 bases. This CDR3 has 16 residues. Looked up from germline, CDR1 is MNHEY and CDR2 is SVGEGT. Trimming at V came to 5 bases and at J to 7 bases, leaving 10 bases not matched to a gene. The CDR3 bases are TGTGCCAGCAGTGCGCTAGCGGGGGTTTCCGGCGGGGAGCTGTTTTTT. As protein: CASSALAGVSGGELFF.

The CDR3 DNA is TGTGCCAGCTCCTCGTCAGCGGGGACTGAAGCTTTCTTT. Its protein product is CASSSSAGTEAFF. V and J are TRBV18 and TRBJ1-1; no clear D gene. The CDR3 has 13 amino acids. In germline, CDR1 is KGHSH, CDR2 LQKENI. With 6 bases removed from V and 5 bases from J, the gap between germline ends came to 13 bases.